This TCR beta chain originates from a study of a mutant IDH1 vaccine in newly diagnosed glioma. Regarding this clone: What it binds is unknown.

The table came from immunoSEQ multiplex PCR; TCRdb's copy has only in-frame clones and leaves some out. The data show some 64,000 clones, approximately 84% seen once. Germline V gene sequence: CDR1 SGHAT, CDR2 FQNNGV. CDR3 length equals 13 residues. The V and J ends lost 7 bases and 7 bases respectively, with 14 bases between them. The sample's time point: week 11, during vaccination. Doses comprised 300 ug of mutant IDH1 20-mer peptide each, plus topical imiquimod. The V gene is TRBV11-2, the J gene TRBJ1-5; D remains ambiguous. The sequencing here drew on PBMCs, taken from a glioma patient whose treatment included an IDH1 peptide vaccine. The receptor was isolated from a woman in her forties or fifties with glioma. CDR3 sequence (DNA): TGTGCCAGCACCGGCGGGGTTGGGCAGCCCCAGCATTTT. Translating it yields CASTGGVGQPQHF.